Included here is one T cell receptor beta chain sequence, with context. This sample is drawn from a study of lymphopenia after photon versus proton radiotherapy. V lost 4 bases and J lost 5; bases outside the gene matches: 8. The CDR3 sequence is 16 residues long. Germline V gives CDR1 SGHRS, CDR2 YFSETQ. Some clones are missing from TCRdb's copy, which holds only in-frame ones; the method was immunoSEQ multiplex PCR. The sample has roughly 64,000 clones, approximately 90% seen once. The chain recombines TRBV5-1 with TRBJ2-1; 11 positions agree with TRBD2. The clonotype comes from an elderly man with esophageal cancer. Source: peripheral blood, taken from a patient treated with proton-based radiotherapy. The CDR3 loop reads CASSPQLGLADNEQFF. For the CDR3, the DNA is TGCGCCAGCAGCCCCCAGCTGGGACTAGCGGACAATGAGCAGTTCTTC.